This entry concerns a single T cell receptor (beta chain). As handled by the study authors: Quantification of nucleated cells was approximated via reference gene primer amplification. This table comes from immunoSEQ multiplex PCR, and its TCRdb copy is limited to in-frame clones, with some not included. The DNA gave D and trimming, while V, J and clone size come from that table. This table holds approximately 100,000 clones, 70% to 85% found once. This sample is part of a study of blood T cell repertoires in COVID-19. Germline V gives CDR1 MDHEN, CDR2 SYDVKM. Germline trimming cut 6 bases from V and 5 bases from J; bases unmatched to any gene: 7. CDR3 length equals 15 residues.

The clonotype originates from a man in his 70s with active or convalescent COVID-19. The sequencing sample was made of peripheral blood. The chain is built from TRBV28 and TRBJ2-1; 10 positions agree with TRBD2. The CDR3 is CASSPLAGADNEQFF. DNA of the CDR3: TGTGCCAGCAGCCCGCTAGCGGGAGCCGACAATGAGCAGTTCTTC.